This TCR beta chain is drawn from a study of T cell responses to AZD1222 COVID-19 vaccine. General study results and limits: Of spike-specific TCRs, nearly half reportedly target regions left unmutated in variants. Donors skewed white British and female; clonal diversity was possibly underestimated.

Clones were sequenced by immunoSEQ multiplex PCR, and TCRdb holds only the in-frame ones, with some missing. The sample yields roughly 130,000 clones, about 90% seen once. About this clone itself: The antigen is unknown.

Trimming shortened V by 6 bases and J by 2 bases, and 12 bases separated the two germline ends. This CDR3 spans 14 amino acids. Germline values: CDR1 MNHEY, CDR2 SVGEGT. The TCR sequence derives from an adult in good health. The chain couples TRBV6-2 or TRBV6-3 to TRBJ2-3; perhaps TRBD2 as D (5 bases). Material: peripheral blood, obtained on day 0 of AZD1222 vaccination. The CDR3 reads CASSLGLITDTQYF. CDR3 nucleotide sequence: TGTGCCAGCAGCCTCGGACTTATCACAGATACGCAGTATTTT.